This T cell receptor (beta chain) was retrieved from a study of cytotoxic CD8 clonotypes in ibrutinib-treated CLL. Looking at the study overall: Among responders, roughly 24 were partial and 2 complete; after median about 72 months, around 14 stayed remitted and approximately 12 progressed.

Only in-frame clones appear in the TCRdb table, and some are missing; sequencing was by immunoSEQ multiplex PCR. The table includes about 330,000 clones, about 61% detected once. V was cut by 2 bases and J by 0 bases, with 8 bases left in between. CDR1 and CDR2 from the germline V gene are MDHEN and SYDVKM. CDR3 length equals 15 residues. The rearrangement uses TRBV28 and TRBJ2-1; D is ambiguous. Material: PBMCs, obtained after 36 months of ibrutinib treatment. This sequence originates from a human donor with chronic lymphocytic leukemia. This chain's CDR3 is CASSLGPSSYNEQFF. The CDR3 region has the DNA TGTGCCAGCAGTTTAGGCCCCAGCTCCTACAATGAGCAGTTCTTC.